Reported below is one TCR beta chain. The data were taken from a study of shared clonotypes between healthy human individuals. Some clones are missing from TCRdb's copy, which holds only in-frame ones; the method was immunoSEQ multiplex PCR. The sample records roughly 1 million clones, 75% to 80% being singletons. Trimming at V came to 6 bases and at J to 5 bases, leaving 12 bases not matched to a gene. This CDR3 has 15 amino acids. Germline values: CDR1 MNHNY, CDR2 SVGAGI (reference sequence). Sequenced input: memory CD4+ T cells from PBMCs. Sample subset: CD45RA-negative fraction. This rearrangement joins TRBV6-6 to TRBJ1-1; 7 nucleotides match TRBD1. This sequence was found in a man in his late teens or twenties in good health. Some clones in this sample may be carry-over from other donors' samples. CDR3 in DNA: TGTGCCAGCAGCTGGACCCGACAGGGAGGAACTGAAGCTTTCTTT. This codes for CASSWTRQGGTEAFF.